The source of this TCR beta chain is a study of blood T cell repertoires in COVID-19. Study in general: Sample material is recorded as cDNA or gDNA derived from T cells, B-cell-depleted T cells, or PBMCs.

Donors in Cohort 3 who had recovered were those with two negative PCRs, healthcare professional clearance, or resolution of their symptoms. Profiling relied on immunoSEQ multiplex PCR, and the TCRdb table lists in-frame clones only, not all of them. The table lists roughly 310,000 clones, roughly 90% of them singletons. V was clipped by 0 bases and J by 1 base, with 7 bases between them. CDR3 length equals 15 residues. Germline values: CDR1 MNHEY, CDR2 SMNVEV (reference sequence). The specimen was PBMCs or T cells enriched from blood (not recorded which). The chain recombines TRBV27 with TRBJ1-5; no definite D call. The sequence was collected from a man aged 60 to 75 who had recovered from COVID-19. The CDR3 loop reads CASSLSLASNQPQHF. CDR3 nucleotide sequence: TGTGCCAGCAGTTTATCTTTAGCGAGCAATCAGCCCCAGCATTTT.